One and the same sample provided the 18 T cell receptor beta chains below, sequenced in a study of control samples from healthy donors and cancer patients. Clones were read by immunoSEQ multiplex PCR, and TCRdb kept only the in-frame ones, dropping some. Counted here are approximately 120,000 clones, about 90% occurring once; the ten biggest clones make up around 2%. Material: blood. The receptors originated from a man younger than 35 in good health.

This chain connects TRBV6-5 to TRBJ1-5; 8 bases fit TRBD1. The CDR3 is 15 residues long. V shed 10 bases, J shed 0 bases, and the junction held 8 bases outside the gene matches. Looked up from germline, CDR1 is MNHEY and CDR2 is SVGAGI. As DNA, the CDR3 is TGTGCCATCGGACAGGGTTCTTTTAGCAATCAGCCCCAGCATTTT. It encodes CAIGQGSFSNQPQHF.

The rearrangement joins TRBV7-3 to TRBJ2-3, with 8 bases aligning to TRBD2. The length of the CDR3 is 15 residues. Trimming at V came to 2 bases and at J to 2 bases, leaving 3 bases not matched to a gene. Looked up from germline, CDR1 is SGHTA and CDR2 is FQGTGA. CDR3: CASSLRTSPTDTQYF. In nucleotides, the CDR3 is TGTGCCAGCAGCTTACGGACTAGCCCCACAGATACGCAGTATTTT.

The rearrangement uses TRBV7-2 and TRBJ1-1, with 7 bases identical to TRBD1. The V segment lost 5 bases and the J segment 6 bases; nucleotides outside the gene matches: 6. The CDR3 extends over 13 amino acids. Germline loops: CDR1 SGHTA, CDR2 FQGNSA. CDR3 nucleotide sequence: TGTGCCAGCAGCGCCCTAACAGGGGCTGAAGCTTTCTTT. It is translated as CASSALTGAEAFF.

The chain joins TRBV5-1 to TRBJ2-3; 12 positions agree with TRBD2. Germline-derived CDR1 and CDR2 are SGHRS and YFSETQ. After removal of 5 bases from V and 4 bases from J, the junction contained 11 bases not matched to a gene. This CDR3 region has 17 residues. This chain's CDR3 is CASRSGLAGMIPDTQYF. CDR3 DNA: TGCGCCAGCAGGTCTGGACTAGCGGGAATGATCCCAGATACGCAGTATTTT.

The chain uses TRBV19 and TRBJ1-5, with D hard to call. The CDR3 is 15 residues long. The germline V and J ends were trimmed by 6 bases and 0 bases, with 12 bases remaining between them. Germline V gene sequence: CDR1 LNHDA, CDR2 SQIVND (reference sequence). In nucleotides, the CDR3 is TGTGCCAGTAGCGTTAATCGGGATAGCAATCAGCCCCAGCATTTT. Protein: CASSVNRDSNQPQHF. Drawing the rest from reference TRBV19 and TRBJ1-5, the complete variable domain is DGGITQSPKYLFRKEGQNVTLSCEQNLNHDAMYWYRQDPGQGLRLIYYSQIVNDFQKGDIAEGYSVSREKKESFPLTVTSAQKNPTAFYLCASSVNRDSNQPQHFGDGTRLSIL.

This CDR3 is CASSENGVTGELFF. The CDR3 nucleotides are TGTGCCAGCAGTGAAAACGGCGTAACCGGGGAGCTGTTTTTT. The chain carries TRBV6-1 and TRBJ2-2, with no clear D. There are 14 residues in the CDR3. Germline V gives CDR1 MNHNS, CDR2 SASEGT. V lost 2 bases and J 5 bases, leaving 9 bases between the germline ends.

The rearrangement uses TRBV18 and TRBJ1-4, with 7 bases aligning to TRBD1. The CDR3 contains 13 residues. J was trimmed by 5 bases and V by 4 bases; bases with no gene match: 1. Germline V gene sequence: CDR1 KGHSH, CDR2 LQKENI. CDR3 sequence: CASSQQGNEKLFF. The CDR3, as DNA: TGTGCCAGCTCACAACAGGGGAATGAAAAACTGTTTTTT.

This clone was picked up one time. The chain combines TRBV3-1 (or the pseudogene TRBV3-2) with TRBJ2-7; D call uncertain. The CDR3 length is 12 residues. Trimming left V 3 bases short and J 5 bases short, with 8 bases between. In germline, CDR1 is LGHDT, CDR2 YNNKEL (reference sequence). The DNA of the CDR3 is TGTGCCAGCAGCCACTTAGCCGACGAGCAGTACTTC. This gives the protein CASSHLADEQYF.

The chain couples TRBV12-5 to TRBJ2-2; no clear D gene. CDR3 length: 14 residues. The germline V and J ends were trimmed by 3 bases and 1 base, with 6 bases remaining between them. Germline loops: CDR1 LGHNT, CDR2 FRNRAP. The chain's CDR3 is CASGLGWNTGELFF. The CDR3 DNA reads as TGTGCTAGTGGTTTAGGATGGAACACCGGGGAGCTGTTTTTT.

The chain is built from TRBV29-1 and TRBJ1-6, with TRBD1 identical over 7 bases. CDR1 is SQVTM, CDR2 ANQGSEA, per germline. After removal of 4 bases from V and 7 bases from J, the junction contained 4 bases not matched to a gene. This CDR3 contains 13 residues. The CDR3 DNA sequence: TGCAGCGTTGTCTGGGACAGCAATTCACCCCTCCACTTT. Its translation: CSVVWDSNSPLHF. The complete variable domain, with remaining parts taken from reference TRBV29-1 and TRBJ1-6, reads SAVISQKPSRDICQRGTSLTIQCQVDSQVTMMFWYRQQPGQSLTLIATANQGSEATYESGFVIDKFPISRPNLTFSTLTVSNMSPEDSSIYLCSVVWDSNSPLHFGNGTRLTVT.

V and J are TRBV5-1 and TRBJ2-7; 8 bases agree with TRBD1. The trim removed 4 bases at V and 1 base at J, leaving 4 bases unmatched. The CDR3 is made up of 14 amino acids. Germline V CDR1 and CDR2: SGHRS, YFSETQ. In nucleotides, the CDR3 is TGCGCCAGCAGCAAACAGGGGGGATCCTACGAGCAGTACTTC. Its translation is CASSKQGGSYEQYF. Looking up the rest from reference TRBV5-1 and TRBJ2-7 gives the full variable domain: KAGVTQTPRYLIKTRGQQVTLSCSPISGHRSVSWYQQTPGQGLQFLFEYFSETQRNKGNFPGRFSGRQFSNSRSEMNVSTLELGDSALYLCASSKQGGSYEQYFGPGTRLTVT.

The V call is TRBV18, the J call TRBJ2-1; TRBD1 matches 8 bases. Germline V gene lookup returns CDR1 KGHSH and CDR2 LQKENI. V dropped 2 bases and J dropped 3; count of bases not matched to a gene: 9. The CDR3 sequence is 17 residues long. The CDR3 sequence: CASSPVRTGRGYNEQFF. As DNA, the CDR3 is TGTGCCAGCTCACCAGTGCGGACAGGGCGAGGCTACAATGAGCAGTTCTTC.

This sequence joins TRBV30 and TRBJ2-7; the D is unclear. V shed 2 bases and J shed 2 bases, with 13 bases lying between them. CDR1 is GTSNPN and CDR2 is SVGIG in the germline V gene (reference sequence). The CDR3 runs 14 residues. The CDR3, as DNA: TGTGCCTGGAGTCCACTACTTGCAGCCTACGAGCAGTACTTC. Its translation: CAWSPLLAAYEQYF.

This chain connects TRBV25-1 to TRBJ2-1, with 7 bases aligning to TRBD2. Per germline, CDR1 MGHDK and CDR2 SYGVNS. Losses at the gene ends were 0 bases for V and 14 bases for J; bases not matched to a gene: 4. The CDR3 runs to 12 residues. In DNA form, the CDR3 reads TGTGCCAGCAGTGAATACGGCGGGAGTAAGTTCTTC. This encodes CASSEYGGSKFF.

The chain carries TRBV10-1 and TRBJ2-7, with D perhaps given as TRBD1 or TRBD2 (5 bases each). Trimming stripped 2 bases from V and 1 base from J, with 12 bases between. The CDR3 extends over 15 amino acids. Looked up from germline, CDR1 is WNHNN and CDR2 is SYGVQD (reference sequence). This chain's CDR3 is CASSEPGPLSYEQYF. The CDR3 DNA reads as TGCGCCAGCAGTGAGCCGGGACCTCTTTCCTACGAGCAGTACTTC.

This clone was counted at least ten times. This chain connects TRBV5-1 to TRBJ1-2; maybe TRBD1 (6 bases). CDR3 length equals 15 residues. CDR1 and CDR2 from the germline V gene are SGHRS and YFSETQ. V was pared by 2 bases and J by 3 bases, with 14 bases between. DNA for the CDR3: TGCGCCAGCAGCTTATACAGGGTTGGGGACTATGGCTACACCTTC. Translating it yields CASSLYRVGDYGYTF.

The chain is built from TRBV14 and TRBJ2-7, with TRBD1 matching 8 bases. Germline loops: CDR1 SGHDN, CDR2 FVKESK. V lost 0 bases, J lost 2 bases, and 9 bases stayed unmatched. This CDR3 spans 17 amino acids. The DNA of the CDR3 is TGTGCCAGCAGCCAAGATCAATTCTGGGACAGGCCCTACGAGCAGTACTTC. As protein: CASSQDQFWDRPYEQYF.

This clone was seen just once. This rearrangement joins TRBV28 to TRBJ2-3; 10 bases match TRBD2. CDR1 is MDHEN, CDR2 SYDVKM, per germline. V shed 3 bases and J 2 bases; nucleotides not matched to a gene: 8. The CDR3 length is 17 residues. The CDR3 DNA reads TGTGCCAGCAGTTTCCACCAACTAGCGGGAAACACAGATACGCAGTATTTT. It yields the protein CASSFHQLAGNTDTQYF.